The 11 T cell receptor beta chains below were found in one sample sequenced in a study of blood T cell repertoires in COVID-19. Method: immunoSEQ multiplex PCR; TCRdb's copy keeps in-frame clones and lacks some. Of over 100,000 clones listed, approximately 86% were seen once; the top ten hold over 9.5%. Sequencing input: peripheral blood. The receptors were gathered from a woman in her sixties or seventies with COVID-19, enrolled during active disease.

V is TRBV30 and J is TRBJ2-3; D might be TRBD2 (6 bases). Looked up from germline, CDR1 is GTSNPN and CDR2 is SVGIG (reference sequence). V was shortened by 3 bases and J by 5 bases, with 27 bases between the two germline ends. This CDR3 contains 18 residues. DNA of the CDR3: TGTGCCTGGAGGCGAGGAAGGGGAGTGTTTTCCGGGGGAGATACGCAGTATTTT. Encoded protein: CAWRRGRGVFSGGDTQYF.

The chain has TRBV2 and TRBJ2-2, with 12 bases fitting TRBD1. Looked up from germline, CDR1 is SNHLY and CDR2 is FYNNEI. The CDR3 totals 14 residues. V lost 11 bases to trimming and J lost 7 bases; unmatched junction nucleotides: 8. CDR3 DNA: TGTGCCGGCACCGGGACAGGGGGCATCGGGGAGCTGTTTTTT. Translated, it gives CAGTGTGGIGELFF.

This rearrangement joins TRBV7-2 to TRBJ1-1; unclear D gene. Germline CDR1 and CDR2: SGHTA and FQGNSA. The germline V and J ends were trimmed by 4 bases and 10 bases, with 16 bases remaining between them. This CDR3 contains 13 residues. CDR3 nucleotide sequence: TGTGCCAGCAGCTCCTTTGTCGGGTCGGTAGCTTTCTTT. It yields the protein CASSSFVGSVAFF.

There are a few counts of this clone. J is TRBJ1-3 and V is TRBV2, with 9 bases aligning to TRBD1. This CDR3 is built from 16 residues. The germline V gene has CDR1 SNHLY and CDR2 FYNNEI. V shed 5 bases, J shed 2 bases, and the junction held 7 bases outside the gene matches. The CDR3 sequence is CASSLDRGRAGNTIYF. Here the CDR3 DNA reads TGTGCCAGCAGTTTGGACAGGGGCCGCGCTGGAAACACCATATATTTT.

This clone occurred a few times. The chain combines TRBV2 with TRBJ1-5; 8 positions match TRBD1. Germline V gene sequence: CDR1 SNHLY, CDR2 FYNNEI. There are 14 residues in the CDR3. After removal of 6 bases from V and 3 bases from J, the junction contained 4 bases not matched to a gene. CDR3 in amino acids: CASSRTGNNQPQHF. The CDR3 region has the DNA TGTGCCAGCAGCCGGACAGGGAACAATCAGCCCCAGCATTTT.

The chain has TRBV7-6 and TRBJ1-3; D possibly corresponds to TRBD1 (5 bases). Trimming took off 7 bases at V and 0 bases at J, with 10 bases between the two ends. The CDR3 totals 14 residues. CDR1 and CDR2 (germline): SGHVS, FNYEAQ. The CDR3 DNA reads TGTGCCAGCATCCCAGGGCGCTCTGGAAACACCATATATTTT. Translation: CASIPGRSGNTIYF.

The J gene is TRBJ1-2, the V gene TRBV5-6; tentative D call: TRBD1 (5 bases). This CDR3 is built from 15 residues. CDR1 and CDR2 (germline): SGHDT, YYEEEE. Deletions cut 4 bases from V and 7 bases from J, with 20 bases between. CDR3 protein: CASSERGDFIFGYTF. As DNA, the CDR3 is TGTGCCAGCAGCGAGCGCGGGGACTTTATATTTGGCTACACCTTC.

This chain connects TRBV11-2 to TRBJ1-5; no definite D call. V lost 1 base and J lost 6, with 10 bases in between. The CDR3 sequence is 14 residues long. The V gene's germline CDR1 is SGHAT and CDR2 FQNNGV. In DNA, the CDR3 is TGTGCCAGCAGCTTAGCCTTAGCGGGTCAGCCCCAGCATTTT. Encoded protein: CASSLALAGQPQHF. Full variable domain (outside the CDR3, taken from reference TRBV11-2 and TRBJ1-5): EAGVAQSPRYKIIEKRQSVAFWCNPISGHATLYWYQQILGQGPKLLIQFQNNGVVDDSQLPKDRFSAERLKGVDSTLKIQPAKLEDSAVYLCASSLALAGQPQHFGDGTRLSIL.

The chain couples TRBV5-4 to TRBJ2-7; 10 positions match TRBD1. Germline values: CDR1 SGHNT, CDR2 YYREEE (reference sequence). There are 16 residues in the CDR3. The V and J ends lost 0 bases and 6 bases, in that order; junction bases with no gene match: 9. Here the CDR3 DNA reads TGTGCCAGCAGCTTGGGGCCCCGGACAGGGGGACCCGAGCAGTACTTC. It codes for CASSLGPRTGGPEQYF.

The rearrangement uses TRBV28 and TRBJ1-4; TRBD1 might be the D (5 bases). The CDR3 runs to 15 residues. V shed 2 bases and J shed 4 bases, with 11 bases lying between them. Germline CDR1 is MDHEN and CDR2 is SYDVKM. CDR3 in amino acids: CASSLVGPRNEKLFF. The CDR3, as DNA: TGTGCCAGCAGTTTAGTGGGGCCCCGTAATGAAAAACTGTTTTTT.

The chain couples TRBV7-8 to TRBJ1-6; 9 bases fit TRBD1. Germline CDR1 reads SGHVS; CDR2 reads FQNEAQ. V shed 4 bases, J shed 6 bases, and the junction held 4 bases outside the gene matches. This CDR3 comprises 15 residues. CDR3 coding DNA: TGTGCCAGCAGCTCCGGACAGGGGATTAATTCACCCCTCCACTTT. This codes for CASSSGQGINSPLHF.